Included here is one T cell receptor beta chain sequence, with context. Its antigen remains unknown. This record comes from a study of CD8 T cells in ankylosing spondylitis. The TCR beta libraries were generated through quantitative 5'-RACE incorporating molecular barcodes. TCRdb passed the 5' RACE reads through MiXCR, listing each CDR3 protein once. The sample includes more than 400,000 distinct CDR3 sequences, approximately 5.3% seen only once; the top ten take 3% to 4%. Findings and caveats of the study: Roughly 8 highly homologous variants made up a TCR beta motif, and this motif appeared characteristic of ankylosing spondylitis blood. In ankylosing spondylitis patients, matched synovial fluid reportedly showed significant enrichment of disease-linked clones.

Germline lookup yields CDR1 SEHNR and CDR2 FQNEAQ (reference sequence). Trimming cost V 5 bases and J 5 bases, with 10 bases left between them. The CDR3 is 14 residues long. This TCR came from a male donor with ankylosing spondylitis. The chain is built from TRBV7-9 and TRBJ2-6; D gene unclear. The sequencing sample was made of blood, either unsorted or a sorted T cell fraction (not recorded which). The CDR3 spells CASSATRWANVLTF. CDR3 DNA sequence: TGTGCCAGCAGCGCGACTCGATGGGCCAACGTCCTGACTTTC.